These T cell receptor beta chains were read from a single sample in a study of T-cell memory formation after mild COVID-19. A single record per CDR3 protein comes from TCRdb applying MiXCR to the 5' RACE reads. This table holds a few hundred thousand distinct CDR3 sequences, around 28% found once. The sample taken for sequencing was PBMCs or a T cell subset sorted from them (not recorded which). These receptors were taken from an adult woman who had mild COVID-19 (a few samples of this study predate the infection). Cell type and time point are not known. Each CDR3 is given with its conserved first and last residue. D genes are given only for firm matches. Clone size is stated in some rows and not others, as once, few, many or a class when expanded.

clone_size j_call d_call v_call cdr3_aa cdr3_nt
. TRBJ1-1 . TRBV11-2 CASSQEGGEAFF TGTGCCAGCAGCCAAGAGGGGGGTGAAGCTTTCTTT
few TRBJ2-2 . TRBV4-1 CASSPRTTNTGELFF TGCGCCAGCAGCCCGCGTACTACTAACACCGGGGAGCTGTTTTTT
. TRBJ1-5 . TRBV6-1 CASTRDGSSPQHF TGTGCCAGCACCCGGGACGGTTCGTCGCCCCAGCATTTT
few TRBJ2-7 TRBD2 TRBV29-1 CSVKIAGGPLSYEQYF TGCAGCGTGAAAATAGCGGGAGGCCCCCTCTCCTACGAGCAGTACTTC
. TRBJ2-7 . TRBV29-1 CSVESGSYGELYF TGCAGCGTTGAATCCGGCAGCTACGGGGAGCTGTACTTC
few TRBJ2-1 TRBD1 TRBV29-1 CSVDGQGERHNEQFF TGCAGCGTAGATGGACAGGGGGAAAGGCACAATGAGCAGTTCTTC
once TRBJ1-5 . TRBV6-5 CASRKDTARTQHF TGTGCCAGCAGAAAAGACACAGCCAGGACCCAGCATTTT
. TRBJ2-2 TRBD1 TRBV24-1 CATSDPGQGDGELFF TGTGCCACCAGTGATCCGGGACAGGGTGACGGGGAGCTGTTTTTT
. TRBJ1-1 TRBD1 TRBV29-1 CSVERPGTGNTEAFF TGCAGCGTTGAACGTCCCGGGACAGGGAACACTGAAGCTTTCTTT
. TRBJ2-1 TRBD1 TRBV4-3 CASSPQTGYGQFF TGCGCCAGCAGCCCCCAGACAGGGTATGGGCAGTTCTTC
. TRBJ2-1 . TRBV24-1 CATSDLGTPDIHEQFF TGTGCCACCAGTGATTTGGGCACTCCAGATATCCATGAGCAGTTCTTC
. TRBJ1-5 . TRBV27 CASSLSGGWGVRQPQHF TGTGCCAGCAGTTTATCAGGCGGGTGGGGGGTGAGGCAGCCCCAGCATTTT
few TRBJ1-1 . TRBV4-1 CASSQETVNTEAFF TGCGCCAGCAGCCAAGAAACCGTGAACACTGAAGCTTTCTTT
. TRBJ2-1 . TRBV29-1 CSVGGPPRDEQFF TGCAGCGTTGGAGGACCCCCTAGGGATGAGCAGTTCTTC
. TRBJ2-6 . TRBV14 CASRQHPLGSGANVLTF TGTGCCAGTAGACAGCACCCCTTGGGGTCTGGGGCCAACGTCCTGACTTTC
. TRBJ2-3 TRBD1 TRBV20-1 CSATDRERSDTQYF TGCAGTGCAACTGACAGGGAGAGGTCAGATACGCAGTATTTT
few TRBJ1-5 TRBD1 TRBV12-3/TRBV12-4 CASSFGDRGTNQPQHF TGTGCCAGCAGTTTTGGGGACAGGGGAACTAATCAGCCCCAGCATTTT
few TRBJ2-1 . TRBV7-9 CASSLAATPHEQFF TGTGCCAGCAGCTTAGCGGCGACACCCCATGAGCAGTTCTTC
. TRBJ2-2 . TRBV29-1 CSVKWSGAHTGELFF TGCAGCGTTAAATGGTCGGGGGCCCACACCGGGGAGCTGTTTTTT
few TRBJ2-3 TRBD2 TRBV18 CASSPRTSGSGDTQYF TGTGCCAGCTCACCGAGGACTAGCGGGAGTGGTGATACGCAGTATTTT
once TRBJ2-1 TRBD2 TRBV6-2/TRBV6-3 CASSRTSENEQFF TGTGCCAGCAGCCGGACTAGTGAGAATGAGCAGTTCTTC
many TRBJ2-5 . TRBV3-1 CASRGDFQETQYF TGTGCCAGCAGGGGGGACTTCCAAGAGACCCAGTACTTC
few TRBJ2-1 TRBD1 TRBV6-2/TRBV6-3 CASSFLRDRGVDEQFF TGTGCCAGCAGTTTTCTCCGGGACAGGGGTGTCGATGAGCAGTTCTTC
. TRBJ2-7 . TRBV7-9 CASSFPGRFYEQYF TGTGCCAGCAGCTTCCCGGGAAGGTTCTACGAGCAGTACTTC
few TRBJ1-3 . TRBV28 CASSPTDSARNTIYF TGTGCCAGCAGCCCAACCGACAGCGCCCGAAACACCATATATTTT
. TRBJ2-1 TRBD2 TRBV13 CASSLRASGGNEQFF TGTGCCAGCAGCTTACGTGCTAGCGGGGGGAATGAGCAGTTCTTC
. TRBJ1-1 . TRBV7-2 CASSSDHRLEAFF TGTGCCAGCAGCTCAGATCATAGATTAGAAGCTTTCTTT
many TRBJ2-2 TRBD2 TRBV7-2 CASRETSGGFTGELFF TGTGCCAGCAGAGAAACTAGCGGGGGTTTTACCGGGGAGCTGTTTTTT
. TRBJ2-1 TRBD1 TRBV24-1 CATSDLGQGAPNEQFF TGTGCCACCAGTGACCTGGGACAGGGGGCCCCCAATGAGCAGTTCTTC
few TRBJ2-5 . TRBV15 CATSRVTRQETQYF TGTGCCACCAGCAGAGTTACCAGACAAGAGACCCAGTACTTC
once TRBJ1-2 . TRBV13 CASSPRGFYGCTF TGTGCCAGCAGCCCGCGGGGATTCTATGGCTGCACCTTC
few TRBJ1-2 . TRBV29-1 CSVYGAVEGYTF TGCAGCGTTTACGGGGCGGTGGAGGGCTACACCTTC
. TRBJ1-1 . TRBV12-3/TRBV12-4 CASSLWANTEAFF TGTGCCAGCAGTTTATGGGCGAACACTGAAGCTTTCTTT
few TRBJ2-1 . TRBV20-1 CSASGLSSYNEQFF TGCAGTGCTAGCGGGCTTAGCTCCTACAATGAGCAGTTCTTC
few TRBJ2-5 . TRBV20-1 CSANPKGRQETQYF TGCAGTGCTAACCCGAAGGGCAGGCAAGAGACCCAGTACTTC
. TRBJ1-5 . TRBV7-2 CASSQRGGQPQHF TGTGCCAGCAGCCAACGGGGGGGTCAGCCCCAGCATTTT
. TRBJ2-5 TRBD1 TRBV7-9 CASSLWAGGTQETQYF TGTGCCAGCAGCTTATGGGCAGGGGGAACTCAAGAGACCCAGTACTTC
few TRBJ2-3 TRBD2 TRBV12-3/TRBV12-4 CASSTRPGLAGDTQYF TGTGCCAGCAGTACACGACCGGGACTAGCGGGAGATACGCAGTATTTT
few TRBJ2-7 TRBD2 TRBV20-1 CSAAANVAGVTYEQYF TGCAGTGCCGCCGCTAACGTAGCGGGGGTTACCTACGAGCAGTACTTC
. TRBJ2-1 TRBD2 TRBV7-6 CASSLGFAGGDSYNEQFF TGTGCCAGCAGCTTAGGGTTCGCGGGGGGCGACTCCTACAATGAGCAGTTCTTC
few TRBJ2-7 TRBD2 TRBV20-1 CSARRSGGSYEQYF TGCAGTGCTAGACGTAGCGGGGGTTCCTACGAGCAGTACTTC
. TRBJ2-3 . TRBV7-2 CASSGVGSTADTQYF TGTGCCAGCAGCGGAGTCGGGAGTACCGCAGATACGCAGTATTTT
. TRBJ2-1 TRBD2 TRBV25-1 CASSILAGGYNEQFF TGTGCCAGCAGTATTCTAGCGGGGGGCTACAATGAGCAGTTCTTC
. TRBJ1-1 . TRBV6-6 CAGRGDSYTEAFF TGTGCTGGTCGCGGGGATTCCTACACTGAAGCTTTCTTT
. TRBJ2-7 TRBD1 TRBV29-1 CSVVETGTYEQYF TGCAGCGTTGTAGAGACAGGGACCTACGAGCAGTACTTC
few TRBJ2-1 TRBD2 TRBV7-9 CASSFGLAVNNEQFF TGTGCCAGCAGCTTCGGACTAGCGGTTAACAATGAGCAGTTCTTC
. TRBJ2-5 . TRBV9 CASSVEPRASIGGTQYF TGTGCCAGCAGCGTAGAACCGAGGGCCAGTATTGGCGGGACCCAGTACTTC
. TRBJ2-2 TRBD2 TRBV5-1 CASSLTASGRNTGELFF TGCGCCAGCAGCTTGACGGCTAGCGGGAGGAACACCGGGGAGCTGTTTTTT
. TRBJ1-5 . TRBV12-3/TRBV12-4 CASSSQGRSNQPQHF TGTGCCAGCAGTTCACAGGGAAGGAGCAATCAGCCCCAGCATTTT
many TRBJ1-2 . TRBV10-3 CAISESRGRSTYGYTF TGTGCCATCAGTGAGTCGAGGGGACGGAGCACCTATGGCTACACCTTC
few TRBJ2-7 TRBD1 TRBV5-5 CASSFLGGTGRPYEQYF TGTGCCAGCAGCTTCCTGGGCGGGACAGGGCGCCCCTACGAGCAGTACTTC
few TRBJ1-1 . TRBV29-1 CSVEMGAGAEAFF TGCAGCGTTGAAATGGGGGCCGGGGCTGAAGCTTTCTTT
. TRBJ1-2 . TRBV29-1 CSVEALGQGPANYGYTF TGCAGCGTTGAAGCCCTGGGGCAGGGGCCAGCTAACTATGGCTACACCTTC
. TRBJ2-3 TRBD1 TRBV7-3 CASSFRTGTGTDTQYF TGTGCCAGCAGCTTCCGGACAGGAACTGGCACAGATACGCAGTATTTT
. TRBJ2-7 TRBD2 TRBV10-3 CAISEDSGKEQYF TGTGCCATCAGTGAAGATAGCGGGAAGGAGCAGTACTTC